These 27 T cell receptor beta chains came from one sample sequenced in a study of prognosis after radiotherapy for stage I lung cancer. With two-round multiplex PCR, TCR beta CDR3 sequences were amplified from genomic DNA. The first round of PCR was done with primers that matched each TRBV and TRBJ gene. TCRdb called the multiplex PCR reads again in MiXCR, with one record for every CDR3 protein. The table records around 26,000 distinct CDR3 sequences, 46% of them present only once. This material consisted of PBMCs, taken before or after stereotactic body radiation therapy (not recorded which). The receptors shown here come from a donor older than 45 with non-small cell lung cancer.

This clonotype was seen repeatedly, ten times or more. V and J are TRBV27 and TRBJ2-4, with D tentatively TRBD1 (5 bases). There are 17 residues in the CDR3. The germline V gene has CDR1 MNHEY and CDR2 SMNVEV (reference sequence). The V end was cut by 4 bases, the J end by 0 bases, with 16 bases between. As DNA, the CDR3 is TGTGCCAGCAGTTCATCCTCAGGGTCTCTAGCCAAAAACATTCAGTACTTC. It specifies CASSSSSGSLAKNIQYF.

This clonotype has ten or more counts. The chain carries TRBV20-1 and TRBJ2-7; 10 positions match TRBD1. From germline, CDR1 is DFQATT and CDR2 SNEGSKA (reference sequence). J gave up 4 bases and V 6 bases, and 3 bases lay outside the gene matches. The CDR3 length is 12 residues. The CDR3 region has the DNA TGCAGTGCATGGGACAGGGGATACGAGCAGTACTTC. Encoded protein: CSAWDRGYEQYF.

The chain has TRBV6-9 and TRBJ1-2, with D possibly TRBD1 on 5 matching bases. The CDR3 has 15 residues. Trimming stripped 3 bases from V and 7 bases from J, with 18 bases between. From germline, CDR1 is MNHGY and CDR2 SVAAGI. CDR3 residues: CASSYSNRQGVGYTF. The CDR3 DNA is TGTGCCAGCAGTTACTCGAATCGGCAGGGAGTTGGCTACACCTTC.

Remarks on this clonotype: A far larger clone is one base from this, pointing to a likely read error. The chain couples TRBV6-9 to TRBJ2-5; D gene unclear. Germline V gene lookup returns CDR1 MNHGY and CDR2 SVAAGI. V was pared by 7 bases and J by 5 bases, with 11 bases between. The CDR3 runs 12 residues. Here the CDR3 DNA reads TGTGCCAGCATTTACTCTGGGGAGACCCAGTACTTC. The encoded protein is CASIYSGETQYF.

Here the CDR3 DNA reads TGTGCCAGCAGTCCCTGGTGGAGCGGTACCACCTACGAGCAGTACTTC. It codes for CASSPWWSGTTYEQYF. This chain links TRBV6-1 with TRBJ2-7, with D perhaps TRBD2 (5 bases). The CDR3 is 16 residues long. Trimming stripped 5 bases from V and 2 bases from J, with 19 bases between. CDR1 is MNHNS and CDR2 is SASEGT in the germline V gene.

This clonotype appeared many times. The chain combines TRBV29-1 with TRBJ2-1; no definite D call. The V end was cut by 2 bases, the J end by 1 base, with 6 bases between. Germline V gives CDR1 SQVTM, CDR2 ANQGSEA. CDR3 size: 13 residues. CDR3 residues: CSVETRSYNEQFF. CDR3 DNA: TGCAGCGTTGAAACGCGGTCCTACAATGAGCAGTTCTTC.

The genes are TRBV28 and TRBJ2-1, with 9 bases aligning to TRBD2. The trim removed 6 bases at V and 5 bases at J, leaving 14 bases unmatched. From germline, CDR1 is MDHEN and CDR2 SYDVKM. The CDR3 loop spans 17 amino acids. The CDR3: CASSPTGRGLADNEQFF. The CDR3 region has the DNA TGTGCCAGCAGCCCCACGGGTCGGGGACTAGCCGACAATGAGCAGTTCTTC.

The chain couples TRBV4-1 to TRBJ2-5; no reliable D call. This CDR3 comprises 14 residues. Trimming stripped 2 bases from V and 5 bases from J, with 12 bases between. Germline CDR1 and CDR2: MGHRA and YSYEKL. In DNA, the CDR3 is TGCGCCAGCAGCCAACAGGTGGCCGTGGAGACCCAGTACTTC. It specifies CASSQQVAVETQYF.

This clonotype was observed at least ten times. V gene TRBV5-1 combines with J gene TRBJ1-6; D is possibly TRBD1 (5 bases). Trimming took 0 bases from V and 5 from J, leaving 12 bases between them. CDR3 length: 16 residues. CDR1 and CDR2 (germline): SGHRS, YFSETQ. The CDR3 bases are TGCGCCAGCAGCTTGGGGGGGGTCGTTGATAATTCACCCCTCCACTTT. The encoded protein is CASSLGGVVDNSPLHF.

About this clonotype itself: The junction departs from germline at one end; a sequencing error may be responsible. CDR3 nucleotide sequence: TGTGCCAGCAGAGCAAACCCAGGGGGGACTGATACGAAGTATTTT. It is translated as CASRANPGGTDTKYF. The rearrangement uses TRBV7-3 and TRBJ2-3; D possibly corresponds to TRBD1 (7 bases). CDR1 is SGHTA, CDR2 FQGTGA, per germline. The CDR3 spans 15 residues.

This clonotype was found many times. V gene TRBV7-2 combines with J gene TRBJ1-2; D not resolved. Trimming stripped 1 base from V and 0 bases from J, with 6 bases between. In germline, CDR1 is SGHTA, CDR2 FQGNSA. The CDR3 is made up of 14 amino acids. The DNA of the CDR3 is TGTGCCAGCAGCTTAGACAGAACTAACTATGGCTACACCTTC. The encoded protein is CASSLDRTNYGYTF.

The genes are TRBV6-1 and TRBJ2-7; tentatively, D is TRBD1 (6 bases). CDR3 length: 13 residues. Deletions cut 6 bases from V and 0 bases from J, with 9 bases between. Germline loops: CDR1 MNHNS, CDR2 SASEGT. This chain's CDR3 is CASRNRDSYEQYF. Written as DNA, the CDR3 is TGTGCCAGCAGAAACAGGGACTCCTACGAGCAGTACTTC.

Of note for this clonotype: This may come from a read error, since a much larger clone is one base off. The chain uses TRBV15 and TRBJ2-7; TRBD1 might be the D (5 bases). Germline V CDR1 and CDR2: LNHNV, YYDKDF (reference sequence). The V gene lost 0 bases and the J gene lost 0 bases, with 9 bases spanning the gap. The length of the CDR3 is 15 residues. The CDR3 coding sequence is TGTGCCACCAGCAGAGACAGGGTGTACTCCTACGAGCAGTACTTC. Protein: CATSRDRVYSYEQYF.

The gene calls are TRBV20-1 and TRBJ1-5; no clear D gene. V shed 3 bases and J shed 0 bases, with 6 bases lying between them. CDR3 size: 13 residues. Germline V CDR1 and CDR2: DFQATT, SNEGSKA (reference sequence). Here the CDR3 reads CSARGYSNQPQHF. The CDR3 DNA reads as TGCAGTGCTAGGGGATATAGCAATCAGCCCCAGCATTTT.

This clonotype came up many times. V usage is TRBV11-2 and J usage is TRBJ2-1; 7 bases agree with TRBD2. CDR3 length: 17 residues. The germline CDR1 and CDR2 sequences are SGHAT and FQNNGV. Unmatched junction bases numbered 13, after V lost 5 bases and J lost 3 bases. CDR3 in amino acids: CASSPPVGRGYYNEQFF. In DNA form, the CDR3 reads TGTGCCAGCAGCCCACCAGTAGGGCGGGGGTACTACAATGAGCAGTTCTTC.

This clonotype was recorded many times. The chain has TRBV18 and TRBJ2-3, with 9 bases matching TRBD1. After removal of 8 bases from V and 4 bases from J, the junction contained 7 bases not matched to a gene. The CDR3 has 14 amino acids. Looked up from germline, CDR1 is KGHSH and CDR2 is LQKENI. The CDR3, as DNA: TGTGCCAGCAGGCCGGGACAGGGCCCAGATACGCAGTATTTT. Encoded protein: CASRPGQGPDTQYF.

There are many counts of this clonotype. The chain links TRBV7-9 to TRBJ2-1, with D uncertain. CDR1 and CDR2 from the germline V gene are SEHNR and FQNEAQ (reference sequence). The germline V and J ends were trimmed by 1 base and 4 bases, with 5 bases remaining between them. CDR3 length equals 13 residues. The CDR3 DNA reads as TGTGCCAGCAGCTTAGATTTGTACAATGAGCAGTTCTTC. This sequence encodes CASSLDLYNEQFF.

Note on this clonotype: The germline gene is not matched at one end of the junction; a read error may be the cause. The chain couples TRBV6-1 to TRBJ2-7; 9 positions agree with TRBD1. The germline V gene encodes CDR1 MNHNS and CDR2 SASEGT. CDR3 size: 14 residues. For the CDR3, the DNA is TGTGTCAGCAGTCAAAGGGACAGGGCCTACGAGCAGTACTTC. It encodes CVSSQRDRAYEQYF.

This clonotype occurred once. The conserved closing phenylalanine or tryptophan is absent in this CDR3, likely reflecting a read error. This CDR3 reads CSAPGKGGYGYTL. CDR3 in DNA: TGCAGTGCTCCCGGGAAAGGGGGCTATGGCTACACCTTA. The chain is built from TRBV20-1 and TRBJ1-2; possible D gene TRBD1, 6 bases. There are 13 residues in the CDR3. The germline V gene has CDR1 DFQATT and CDR2 SNEGSKA (reference sequence). Deletions cut 5 bases from V and 4 bases from J, with 14 bases between.

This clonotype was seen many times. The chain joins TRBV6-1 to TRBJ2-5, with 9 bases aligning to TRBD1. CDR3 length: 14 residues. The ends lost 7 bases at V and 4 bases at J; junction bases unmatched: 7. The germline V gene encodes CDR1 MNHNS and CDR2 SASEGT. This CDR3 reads CASTLGQGIETQYF. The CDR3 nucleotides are TGTGCCAGCACCCTGGGACAGGGTATAGAGACCCAGTACTTC.

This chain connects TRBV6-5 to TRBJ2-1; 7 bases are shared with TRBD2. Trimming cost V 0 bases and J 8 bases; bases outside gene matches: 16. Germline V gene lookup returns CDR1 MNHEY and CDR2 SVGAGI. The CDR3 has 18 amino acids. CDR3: CASSYSLRDYLEFYEQFF. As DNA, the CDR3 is TGTGCCAGCAGTTACTCCCTCCGGGACTATCTGGAGTTCTATGAGCAGTTCTTC.

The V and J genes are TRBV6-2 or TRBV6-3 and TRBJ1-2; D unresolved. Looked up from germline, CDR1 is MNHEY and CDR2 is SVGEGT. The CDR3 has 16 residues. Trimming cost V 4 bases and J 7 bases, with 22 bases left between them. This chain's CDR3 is CASSSWGAALRCGYTF. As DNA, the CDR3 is TGTGCCAGCAGTTCCTGGGGAGCGGCCCTACGTTGTGGCTACACCTTC.

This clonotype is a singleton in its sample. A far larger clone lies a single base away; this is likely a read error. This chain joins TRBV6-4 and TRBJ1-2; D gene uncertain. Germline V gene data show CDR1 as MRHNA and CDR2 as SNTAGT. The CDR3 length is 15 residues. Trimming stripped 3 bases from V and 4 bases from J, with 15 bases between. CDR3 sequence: CASSEVATKPYGYTF. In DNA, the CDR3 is TGTGCCAGCAGTGAAGTGGCCACAAAACCCTATGGCTACACCTTC.

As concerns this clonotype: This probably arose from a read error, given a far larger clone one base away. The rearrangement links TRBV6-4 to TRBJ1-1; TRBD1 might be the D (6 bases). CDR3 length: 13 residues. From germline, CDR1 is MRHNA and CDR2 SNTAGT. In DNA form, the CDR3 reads TGTGCCATCAGTTACTCGAGGGGGGCTGAAGCTTTCTTT. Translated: CAISYSRGAEAFF.

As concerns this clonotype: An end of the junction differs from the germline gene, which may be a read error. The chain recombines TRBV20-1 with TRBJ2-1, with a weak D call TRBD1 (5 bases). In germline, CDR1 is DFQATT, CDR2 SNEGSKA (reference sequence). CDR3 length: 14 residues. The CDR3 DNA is TGCAGTTCTAAGAACAGGAGCTCCTACAACGAGCAGTTCTTC. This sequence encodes CSSKNRSSYNEQFF.

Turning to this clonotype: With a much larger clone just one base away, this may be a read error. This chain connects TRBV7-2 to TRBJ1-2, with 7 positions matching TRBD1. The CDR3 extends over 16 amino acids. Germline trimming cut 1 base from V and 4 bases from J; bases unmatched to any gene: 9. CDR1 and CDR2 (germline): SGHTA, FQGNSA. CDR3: CASSLGGTARCYGYTF. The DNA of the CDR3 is TGTGCCAGCAGCTTAGGTGGGACAGCCCGTTGCTATGGCTACACCTTC.

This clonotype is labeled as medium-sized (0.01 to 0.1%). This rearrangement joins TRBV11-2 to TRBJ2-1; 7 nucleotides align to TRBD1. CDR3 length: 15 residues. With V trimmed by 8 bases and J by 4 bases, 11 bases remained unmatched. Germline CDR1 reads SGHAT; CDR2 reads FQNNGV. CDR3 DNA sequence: TGTGCCAGCTCTCTGGGGGACAGAGCGTACAATGAGCAGTTCTTC. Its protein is CASSLGDRAYNEQFF.